This entry concerns a single T cell receptor beta chain. The CDR3 is made up of 13 amino acids. Germline assignment: CDR1 PRHDT and CDR2 FYEKMQ (reference sequence). With 6 bases clipped from V and 6 bases from J, the junction kept 6 bases outside the gene matches. This sample stems from a study of CD8 T cells in Susac syndrome. Reverse transcription of about 0.5 to 1 ug RNA was carried out with random hexamers. TCRdb reanalysed the immunoSEQ multiplex PCR reads using MiXCR and keeps one entry per CDR3 protein. The table has under 200,000 distinct CDR3 sequences, roughly 94% seen once. The material sequenced was CD4+ T cells from PBMCs. The TCR was taken from a human donor with Susac syndrome. The V and J genes are TRBV13 and TRBJ2-3; 7 bases are shared with TRBD1. The chain's CDR3 is CASRPTGADTQYF. The CDR3 coding sequence is TGTGCCAGCAGACCAACAGGGGCGGATACGCAGTATTTT.